This T cell receptor beta chain stems from a study of blood T cells in healthy people across ages. Study outcomes and limitations: A roughly linear fall in TCR beta diversity per million T cells was seen with increasing age. Across samples, TCR beta diversity tracked strongly with naive T cell percentage.

Roughly 9.2 milliliters was the volume of peripheral blood drawn from each donor. This CDR3 has 13 residues. V was cut by 0 bases and J by 5 bases, with 5 bases left in between. Germline-derived CDR1 and CDR2 are SGHRS and YFSETQ. For the second PCR, which ran for roughly 6 to 12 cycles, a sample-barcoded 5' primer and a J-beta primer mix were used. A 12-random-nucleotide template-switch adaptor tagged each cDNA molecule. TCRdb reprocessed the 5' RACE reads with MiXCR, giving one entry per CDR3 protein. The sample consists of 1.5 million to 1.8 million distinct CDR3 sequences, approximately 42% of them appearing once. This clonotype was seen a few times. Its antigen remains unidentified.

The sequenced material came from blood. This sequence originates from a woman younger than 30 in good health. This chain connects TRBV5-1 to TRBJ2-2, with unresolved D. Here the CDR3 reads CASSLGWTGELFF. CDR3 DNA: TGCGCCAGCAGCTTGGGGTGGACCGGGGAGCTGTTTTTT.